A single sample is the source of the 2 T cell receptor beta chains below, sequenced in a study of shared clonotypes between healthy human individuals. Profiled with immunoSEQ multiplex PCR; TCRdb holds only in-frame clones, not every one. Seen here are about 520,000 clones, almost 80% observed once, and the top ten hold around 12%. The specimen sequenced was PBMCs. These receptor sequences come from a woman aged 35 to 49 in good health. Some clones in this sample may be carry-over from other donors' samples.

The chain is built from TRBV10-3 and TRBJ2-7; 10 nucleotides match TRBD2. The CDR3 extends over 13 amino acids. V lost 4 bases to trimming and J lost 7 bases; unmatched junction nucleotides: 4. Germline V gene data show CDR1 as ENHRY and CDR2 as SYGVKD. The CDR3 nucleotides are TGTGCCATCAGTGTTAGACTAGCGGGTGAGCAGTACTTC. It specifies CAISVRLAGEQYF.

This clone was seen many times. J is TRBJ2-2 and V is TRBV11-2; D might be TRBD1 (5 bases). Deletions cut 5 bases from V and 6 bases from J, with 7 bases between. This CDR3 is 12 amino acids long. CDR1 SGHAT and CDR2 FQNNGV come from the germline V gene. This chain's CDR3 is CASSTQAGELFF. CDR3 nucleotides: TGTGCCAGCAGCACACAGGCCGGGGAGCTGTTTTTT.